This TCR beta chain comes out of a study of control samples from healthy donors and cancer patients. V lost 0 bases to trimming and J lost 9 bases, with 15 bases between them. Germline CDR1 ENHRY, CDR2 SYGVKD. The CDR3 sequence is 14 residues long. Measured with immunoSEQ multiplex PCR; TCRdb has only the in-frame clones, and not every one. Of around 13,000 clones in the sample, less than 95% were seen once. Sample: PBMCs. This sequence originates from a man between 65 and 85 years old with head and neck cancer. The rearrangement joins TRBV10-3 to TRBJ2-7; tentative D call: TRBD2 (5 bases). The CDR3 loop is CAISESLLASGQYF. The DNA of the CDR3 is TGTGCCATCAGTGAGTCGCTCCTAGCTTCAGGGCAGTACTTC.